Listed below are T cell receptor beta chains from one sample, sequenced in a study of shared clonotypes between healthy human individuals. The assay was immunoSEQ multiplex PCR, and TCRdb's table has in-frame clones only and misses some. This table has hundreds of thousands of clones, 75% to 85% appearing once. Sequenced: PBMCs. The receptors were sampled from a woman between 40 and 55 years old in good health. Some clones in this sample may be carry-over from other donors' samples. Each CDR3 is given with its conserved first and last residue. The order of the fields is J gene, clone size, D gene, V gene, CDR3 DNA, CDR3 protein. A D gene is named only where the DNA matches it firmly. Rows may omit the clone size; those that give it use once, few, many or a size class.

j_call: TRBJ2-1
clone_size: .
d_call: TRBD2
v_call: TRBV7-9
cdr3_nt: TGTGCCAGCAGCTTAGCGGCTAGCGGGAGGGAAGAGCAGTTCTTC
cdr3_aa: CASSLAASGREEQFF

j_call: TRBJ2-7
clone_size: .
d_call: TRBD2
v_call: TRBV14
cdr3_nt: TGTGCCAGCAGCCAAAGGGGAGGGTCTCAGTACTTC
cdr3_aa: CASSQRGGSQYF

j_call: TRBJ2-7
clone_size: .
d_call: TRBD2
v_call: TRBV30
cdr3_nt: TGTGCCTGGACCACCCCGGGGGGGGTACGCGAGCAGTACTTC
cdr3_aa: CAWTTPGGVREQYF

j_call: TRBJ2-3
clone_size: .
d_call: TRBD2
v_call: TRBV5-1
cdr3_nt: TGCGCCAGCAGCTTCCAGGGAGGGACAGATACGCAGTATTTT
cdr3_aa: CASSFQGGTDTQYF

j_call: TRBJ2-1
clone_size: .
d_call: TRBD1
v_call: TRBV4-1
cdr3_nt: TGCGCCAGCAGCTATAGTTCCGGGACAGGGGCTGAGCAGTTCTTC
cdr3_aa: CASSYSSGTGAEQFF

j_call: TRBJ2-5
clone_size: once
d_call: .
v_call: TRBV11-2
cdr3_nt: TGTGCCAGCAGCTTAGGGGGAGAGGACGCTTGGCAAGAGACCCAGTACTTC
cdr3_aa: CASSLGGEDAWQETQYF

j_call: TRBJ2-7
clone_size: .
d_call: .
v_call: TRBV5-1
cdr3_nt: TGCGCCAGCAAGGTAACCGGGGCCAGGTACGAGCAGTACTTC
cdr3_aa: CASKVTGARYEQYF

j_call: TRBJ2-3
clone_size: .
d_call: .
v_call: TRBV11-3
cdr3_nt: TGTGCCAGCAGCCGGACAACCACAGATACGCAGTATTTT
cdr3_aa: CASSRTTTDTQYF

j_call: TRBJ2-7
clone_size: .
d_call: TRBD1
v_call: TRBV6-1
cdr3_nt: TGTGCCAGCAGTAGGGACAGGCAAACCTACGAGCAGTACTTC
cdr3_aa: CASSRDRQTYEQYF

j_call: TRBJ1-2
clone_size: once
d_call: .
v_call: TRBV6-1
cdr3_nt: TGTGCCAGCAGTGAATTTCGGGGTTATGGCTACACCTTC
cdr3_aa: CASSEFRGYGYTF

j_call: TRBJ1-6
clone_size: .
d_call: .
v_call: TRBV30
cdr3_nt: TGTGCCTGGAACAGGGAATTTAATTCACCCCTCCACTTT
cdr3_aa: CAWNREFNSPLHF

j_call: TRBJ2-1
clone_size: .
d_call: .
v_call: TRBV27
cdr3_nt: TGTGCCAGCAGACGCCTCGGGACACCAGACAATGAGCAGTTCTTC
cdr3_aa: CASRRLGTPDNEQFF

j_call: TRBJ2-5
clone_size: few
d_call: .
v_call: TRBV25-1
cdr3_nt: TGTGCCAGCAGTGATCCAGGGGACCAGGAAAGAGAGACCCAGTACTTC
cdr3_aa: CASSDPGDQERETQYF

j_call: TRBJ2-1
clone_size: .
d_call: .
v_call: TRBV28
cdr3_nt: TGTGCCAGCAGACCCCGCGGGACGGACCCTTACAATGAGCAGTTCTTC
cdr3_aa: CASRPRGTDPYNEQFF

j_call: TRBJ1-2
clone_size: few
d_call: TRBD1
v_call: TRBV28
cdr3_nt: TGTGCCAGCAGTAGCGACAGGGTTGGCTACACCTTC
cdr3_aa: CASSSDRVGYTF

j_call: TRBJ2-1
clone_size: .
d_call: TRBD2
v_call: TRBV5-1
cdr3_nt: TGCGCCAGCCGACTAGCGGGAGGAGGGGATGAGCAGTTCTTC
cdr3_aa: CASRLAGGGDEQFF

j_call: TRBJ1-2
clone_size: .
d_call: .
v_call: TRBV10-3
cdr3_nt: TGTGCCATCAGTGAGTCGCGCGGCAGGGACTATGGCTACACCTTC
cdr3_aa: CAISESRGRDYGYTF

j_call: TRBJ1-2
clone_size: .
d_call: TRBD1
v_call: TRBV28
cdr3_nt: TGTGCCAGCAGTTCTTTAGGGGACAGGTCACCCCTTTTC
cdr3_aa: CASSSLGDRSPLF

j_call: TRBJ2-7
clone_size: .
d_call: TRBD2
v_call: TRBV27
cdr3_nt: TGTGCCAGCAGTTTTTCGCTAGCGGGGATCTACGAGCAGTACTTC
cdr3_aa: CASSFSLAGIYEQYF

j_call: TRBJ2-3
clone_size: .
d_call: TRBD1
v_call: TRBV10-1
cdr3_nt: TGCGTTTCGGACAGGGATGCGGGAGATACGCAGTATTTT
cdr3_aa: CVSDRDAGDTQYF

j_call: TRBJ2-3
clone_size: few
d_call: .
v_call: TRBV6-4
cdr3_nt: TGTGCCAGCAGTGAAGAGGGAGGCGGGACAGATACGCAGTATTTT
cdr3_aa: CASSEEGGGTDTQYF

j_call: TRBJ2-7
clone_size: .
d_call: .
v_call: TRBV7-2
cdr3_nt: TGTGCCAGCAGCTTAAGGCTGGGCCCTTCCTACGAGCAGTACTTC
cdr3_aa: CASSLRLGPSYEQYF

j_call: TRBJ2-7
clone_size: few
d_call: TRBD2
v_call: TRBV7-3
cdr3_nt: TGTGCCAGCAGCTCGACTGCGGGGGTCCAGCAGTACTTC
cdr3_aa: CASSSTAGVQQYF

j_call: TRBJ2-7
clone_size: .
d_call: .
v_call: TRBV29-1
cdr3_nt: TGCAGCGTTGCGGCGACGGGGAGCTCCTACGAGCAGTACTTC
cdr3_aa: CSVAATGSSYEQYF

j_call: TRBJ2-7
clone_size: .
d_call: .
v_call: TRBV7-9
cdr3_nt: TGTGCCAGCAGCTTAATCCCCATCGGGGGAGACGAGCAGTACTTC
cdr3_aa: CASSLIPIGGDEQYF

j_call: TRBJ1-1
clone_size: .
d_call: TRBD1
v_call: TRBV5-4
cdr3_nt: TGTGCCAGCAGCCCAGGGGGCGGGTGGACTGAAGCTTTCTTT
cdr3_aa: CASSPGGGWTEAFF

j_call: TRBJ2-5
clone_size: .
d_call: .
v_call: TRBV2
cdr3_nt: TGTGCCAGCAGGCTCCTACAAGAGACCCAGTACTTC
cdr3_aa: CASRLLQETQYF

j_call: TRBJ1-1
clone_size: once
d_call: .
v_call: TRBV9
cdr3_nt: TGTGCCAGCAGCCCGGACGGATTGAACACTGAAGCTTTCTTT
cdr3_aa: CASSPDGLNTEAFF